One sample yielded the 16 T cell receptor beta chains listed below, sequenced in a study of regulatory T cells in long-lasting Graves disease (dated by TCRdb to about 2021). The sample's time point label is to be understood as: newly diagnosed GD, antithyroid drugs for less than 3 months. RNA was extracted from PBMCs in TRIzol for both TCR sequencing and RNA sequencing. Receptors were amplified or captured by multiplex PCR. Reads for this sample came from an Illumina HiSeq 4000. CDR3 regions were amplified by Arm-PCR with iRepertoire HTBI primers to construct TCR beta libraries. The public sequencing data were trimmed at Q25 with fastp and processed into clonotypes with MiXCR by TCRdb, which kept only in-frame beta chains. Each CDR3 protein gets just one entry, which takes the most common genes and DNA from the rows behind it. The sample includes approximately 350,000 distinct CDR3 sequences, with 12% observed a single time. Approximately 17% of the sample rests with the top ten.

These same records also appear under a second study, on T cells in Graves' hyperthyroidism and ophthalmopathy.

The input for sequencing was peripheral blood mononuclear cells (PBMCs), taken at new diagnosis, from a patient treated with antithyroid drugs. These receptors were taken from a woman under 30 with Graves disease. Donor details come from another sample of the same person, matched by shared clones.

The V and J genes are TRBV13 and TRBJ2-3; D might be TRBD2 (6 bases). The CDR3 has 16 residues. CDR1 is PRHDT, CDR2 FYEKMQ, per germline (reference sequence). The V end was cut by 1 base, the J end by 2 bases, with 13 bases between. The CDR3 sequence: CASSLEVAAHTDTQYF. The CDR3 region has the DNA TGTGCCAGCAGCTTAGAGGTAGCGGCACACACAGATACGCAGTATTTT.

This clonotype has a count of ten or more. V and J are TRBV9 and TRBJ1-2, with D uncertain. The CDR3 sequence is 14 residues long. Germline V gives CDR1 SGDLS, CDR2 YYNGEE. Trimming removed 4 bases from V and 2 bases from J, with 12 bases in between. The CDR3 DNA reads TGTGCCAGCAGCCTCCAAGGGTTAAACTATGGCTACACCTTC. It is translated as CASSLQGLNYGYTF.

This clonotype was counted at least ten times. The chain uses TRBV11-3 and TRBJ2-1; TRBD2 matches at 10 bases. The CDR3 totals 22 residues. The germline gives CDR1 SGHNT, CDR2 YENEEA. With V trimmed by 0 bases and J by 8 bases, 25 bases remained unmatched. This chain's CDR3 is CASSLESPHVLAGEFIKDEQFF. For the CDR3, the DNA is TGTGCCAGCAGCTTAGAATCCCCCCATGTGCTAGCGGGGGAGTTTATTAAGGATGAGCAGTTCTTC.

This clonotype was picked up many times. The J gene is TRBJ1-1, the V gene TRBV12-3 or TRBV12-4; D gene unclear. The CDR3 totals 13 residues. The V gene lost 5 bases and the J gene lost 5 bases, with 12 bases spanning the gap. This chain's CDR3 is CASSPSRHTEAFF. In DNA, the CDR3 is TGTGCCAGCAGTCCCTCGCGGCATACTGAAGCTTTCTTT.

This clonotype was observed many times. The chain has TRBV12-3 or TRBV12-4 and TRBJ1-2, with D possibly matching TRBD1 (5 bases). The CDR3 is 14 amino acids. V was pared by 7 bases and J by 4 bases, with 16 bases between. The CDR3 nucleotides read TGTGCCAGCACCTGGGGCAGAGCCCTCTATGGCTACACCTTC. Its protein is CASTWGRALYGYTF.

The CDR3, as DNA: TGTGCCAGCAGCCAGGGCAGCATGAACACTGAAGCTTTCTTT. This codes for CASSQGSMNTEAFF. This chain joins TRBV4-2 and TRBJ1-1; D is unclear. V was pared by 3 bases and J by 0 bases, with 8 bases between. The CDR3 extends over 14 amino acids. Germline lookup yields CDR1 LGHNA and CDR2 YNFKEQ.

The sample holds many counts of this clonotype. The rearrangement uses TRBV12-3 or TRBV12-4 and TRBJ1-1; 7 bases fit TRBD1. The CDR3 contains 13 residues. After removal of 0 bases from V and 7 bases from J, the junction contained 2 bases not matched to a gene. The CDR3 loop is CASSLARDSEAFF. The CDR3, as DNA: TGTGCCAGCAGTTTAGCGCGGGACAGTGAAGCTTTCTTT.

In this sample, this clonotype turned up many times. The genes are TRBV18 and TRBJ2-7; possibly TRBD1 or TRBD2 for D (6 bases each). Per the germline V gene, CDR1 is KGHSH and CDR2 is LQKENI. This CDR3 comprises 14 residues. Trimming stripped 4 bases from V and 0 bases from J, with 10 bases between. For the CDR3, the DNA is TGTGCCAGCTCACGCGGGACACCCTCCTACGAGCAGTACTTC. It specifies CASSRGTPSYEQYF.

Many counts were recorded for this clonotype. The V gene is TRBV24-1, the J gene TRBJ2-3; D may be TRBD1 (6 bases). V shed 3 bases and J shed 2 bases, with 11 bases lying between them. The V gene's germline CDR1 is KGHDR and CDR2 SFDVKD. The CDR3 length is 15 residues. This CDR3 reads CATSDQNRDTDTQYF. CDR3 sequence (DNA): TGTGCCACCAGTGATCAGAACAGGGACACAGATACGCAGTATTTT.

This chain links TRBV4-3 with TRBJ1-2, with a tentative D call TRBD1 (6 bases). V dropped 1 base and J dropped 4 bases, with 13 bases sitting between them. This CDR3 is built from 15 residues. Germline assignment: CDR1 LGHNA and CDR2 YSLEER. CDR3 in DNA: TGCGCCAGCAGCCAAGCTATTGGACAGACCTATGGCTACACCTTC. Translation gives CASSQAIGQTYGYTF.

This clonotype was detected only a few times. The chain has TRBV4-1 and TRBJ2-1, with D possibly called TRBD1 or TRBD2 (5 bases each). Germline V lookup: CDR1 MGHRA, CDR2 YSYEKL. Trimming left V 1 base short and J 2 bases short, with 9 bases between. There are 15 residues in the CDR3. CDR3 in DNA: TGCGCCAGCAGCCAAGTTCGGGACCCCTACAATGAGCAGTTCTTC. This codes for CASSQVRDPYNEQFF.

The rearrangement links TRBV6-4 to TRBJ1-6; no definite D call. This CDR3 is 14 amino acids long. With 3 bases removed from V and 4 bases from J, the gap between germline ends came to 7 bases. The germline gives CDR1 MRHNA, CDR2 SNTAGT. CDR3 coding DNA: TGTGCCAGCAGTGAGGCGTATTATAATTCACCCCTCCACTTT. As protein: CASSEAYYNSPLHF.

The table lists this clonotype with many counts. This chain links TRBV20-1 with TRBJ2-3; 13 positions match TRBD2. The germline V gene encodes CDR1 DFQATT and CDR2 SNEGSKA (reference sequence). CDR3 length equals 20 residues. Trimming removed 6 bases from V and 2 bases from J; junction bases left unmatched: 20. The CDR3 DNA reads TGCAGTGCCCTTCCAGCACTAGCGGGAGGGCCTTTCGCCTCCACAGATACGCAGTATTTT. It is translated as CSALPALAGGPFASTDTQYF.

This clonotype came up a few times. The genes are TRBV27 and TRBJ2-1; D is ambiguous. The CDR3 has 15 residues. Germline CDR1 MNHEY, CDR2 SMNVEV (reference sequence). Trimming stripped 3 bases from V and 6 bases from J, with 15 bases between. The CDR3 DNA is TGTGCCAGCAGTTTCAGCCTAGGCCTTCTCAATGAGCAGTTCTTC. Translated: CASSFSLGLLNEQFF.

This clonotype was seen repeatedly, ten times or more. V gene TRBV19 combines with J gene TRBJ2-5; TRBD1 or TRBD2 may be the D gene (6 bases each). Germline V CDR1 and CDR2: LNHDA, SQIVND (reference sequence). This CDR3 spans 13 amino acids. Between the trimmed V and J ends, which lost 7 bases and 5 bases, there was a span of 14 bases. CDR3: CASTQRGAETQYF. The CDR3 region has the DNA TGTGCCAGTACCCAAAGGGGGGCGGAGACCCAGTACTTC.

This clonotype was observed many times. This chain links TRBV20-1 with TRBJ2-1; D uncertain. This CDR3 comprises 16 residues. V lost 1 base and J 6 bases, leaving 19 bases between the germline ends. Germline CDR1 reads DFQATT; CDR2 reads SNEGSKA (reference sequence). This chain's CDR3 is CSARVPFGPRSNEQFF. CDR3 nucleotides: TGCAGTGCTAGAGTACCCTTTGGGCCTCGATCCAATGAGCAGTTCTTC.